This is a list of T cell receptor beta chains from one sample in a study of blood T cell repertoires in COVID-19. TCRdb's table, derived via immunoSEQ multiplex PCR, lists solely in-frame clones and lacks some. The sample shows about 250,000 clones, around 88% of them seen only once. The sample was peripheral blood. These receptors all stem from an elderly man with acute or convalescent COVID-19. CDR3s include the opening cysteine and the closing phenylalanine or tryptophan. The D gene is left open where the match is weak. Clone size is given for some rows only: seen once, a few or many times, or a class if the clone is expanded.

len,d_gene,v_gene,j_gene,abundance,CDR3nt,CDR3aa
15,TRBD1,TRBV10-3,TRBJ1-2,-,TGTGCCATCAGTGAACCTGACAGGGGGCGGCAGAGCTACACCTTC,CAISEPDRGRQSYTF
17,TRBD2,TRBV19,TRBJ2-1,-,TGTGCCAGTAGTATAGACCCGACTAGCGGGAGTTACAATGAGCAGTTCTTC,CASSIDPTSGSYNEQFF
16,-,TRBV27,TRBJ2-1,-,TGTGCCAGCAGTTCCCGCCGGCAGGGATTAAACAATGAGCAGTTCTTC,CASSSRRQGLNNEQFF
14,TRBD1,TRBV6-5,TRBJ2-2,-,TGTGCCAGCAGACAGGGGGCAAACACCGGGGAGCTGTTTTTT,CASRQGANTGELFF
15,TRBD1,TRBV5-8,TRBJ1-5,-,TGTGCCAGCAGCCCGGACAGGGGGCGAAATCAGCCCCAGCATTTT,CASSPDRGRNQPQHF
14,TRBD1,TRBV18,TRBJ1-6,-,TGTGCCAGCTCACCACGGGACAGGCTCTCACCCCTCCACTTT,CASSPRDRLSPLHF
18,-,TRBV7-6,TRBJ2-4,-,TGTGCCAGCAGCTTAGTCCTTGGGTCGCGGCAGGGGGGAAACATTCAGTACTTC,CASSLVLGSRQGGNIQYF
16,-,TRBV11-2,TRBJ1-4,-,TGTGCCAGCAGCTTCTCGGGAGGCCTGACTAATGAAAAACTGTTTTTT,CASSFSGGLTNEKLFF
16,-,TRBV19,TRBJ1-5,-,TGTGCCAGTAGTAAAACCCCTAGGGGTGGGAATCAGCCCCAGCATTTT,CASSKTPRGGNQPQHF
15,-,TRBV7-8,TRBJ2-1,-,TGTGCCAGCACCCGGGCTGGGAGCTCCTACAATGAGCAGTTCTTC,CASTRAGSSYNEQFF
18,TRBD2,TRBV6-2/TRBV6-3,TRBJ2-2,-,TGTGCCAGCAGTTACTACGAAGGGCGGGGGTCGGAAACCGGGGAGCTGTTTTTT,CASSYYEGRGSETGELFF
14,TRBD1,TRBV19,TRBJ1-2,-,TGTGCCAGTAGTGCACAGGGGATCGGATATGGCTACACCTTC,CASSAQGIGYGYTF
14,-,TRBV19,TRBJ1-5,few,TGTGCCAGTAAGTGGACAGATAGCAATCAGCCCCAGCATTTT,CASKWTDSNQPQHF
15,TRBD1,TRBV9,TRBJ1-4,-,TGTGCCAGCAGCGTCGACGGGACAGGGGGTGAAAAACTGTTTTTT,CASSVDGTGGEKLFF
16,TRBD2,TRBV7-2,TRBJ2-2,-,TGTGCCAGCAGCCCCACTAGCGGGGGGCAGACCGGGGAGCTGTTTTTT,CASSPTSGGQTGELFF
15,TRBD2,TRBV6-1,TRBJ2-5,once,TGTGCCAGCAGTGAATTTAGCGGGGACCAAGAGACCCAGTACTTC,CASSEFSGDQETQYF
12,-,TRBV24-1,TRBJ1-1,-,TGTGCCACCAGCCAGGACTCCCGAGAGGCTTTCTTT,CATSQDSREAFF
13,-,TRBV29-1,TRBJ2-3,-,TGCAGCGTTGAAACGGGAGGCACAGATACGCAGTATTTT,CSVETGGTDTQYF
14,TRBD1,TRBV4-3,TRBJ1-2,-,TGCGCCAGCAGCCCCCCAGGACAGGCTCAAGGCTACACCTTC,CASSPPGQAQGYTF
16,TRBD1,TRBV5-5,TRBJ1-4,-,TGTGCCAGCAGCTTGACCGGACAGGGCGGAAATGAAAAACTGTTTTTT,CASSLTGQGGNEKLFF
16,TRBD2,TRBV15,TRBJ2-5,few,TGTGCCACCAGCAGAGAGAGAAGACTAGCGAAAGAGACCCAGTACTTC,CATSRERRLAKETQYF
15,TRBD1,TRBV7-2,TRBJ1-5,few,TGTGCCAGCAGCTCCAACAGGGGTTTCAATCAGCCCCAGCATTTT,CASSSNRGFNQPQHF
13,-,TRBV7-8,TRBJ1-4,-,TGTGCCAGCAGCGCTAGCGAGGGTGAAAAACTGTTTTTT,CASSASEGEKLFF
14,TRBD1,TRBV2,TRBJ1-5,-,TGTGCCAGCAGCGGACAGGGTGCCTTTCAGCCCCAGCATTTT,CASSGQGAFQPQHF
12,-,TRBV19,TRBJ2-7,-,TGTGCCAGTAACGAGTGGGGGGACGAGCAGTACTTC,CASNEWGDEQYF
14,-,TRBV29-1,TRBJ2-6,-,TGCAGCGTCGAACAGGGCTCTGGGGCCAACGTCCTGACTTTC,CSVEQGSGANVLTF
15,-,TRBV3-1/TRBV3-2,TRBJ2-3,-,TGTGCCAGCAGCCAAGATGGACATAGCACAGATACGCAGTATTTT,CASSQDGHSTDTQYF
16,TRBD2,TRBV5-4,TRBJ2-3,-,TGTGCCAGCAGCGGGGGACTAGCGGGAAGCACAGATACGCAGTATTTT,CASSGGLAGSTDTQYF
13,-,TRBV3-1/TRBV3-2,TRBJ1-2,few,TGTGCCAGCAGCCAAGCTGACAGCTCGGGCTACACCTTC,CASSQADSSGYTF
12,-,TRBV15,TRBJ1-5,-,TGTGCCACACGGGGGGCGGATCAGCCCCAGCATTTT,CATRGADQPQHF
18,TRBD1,TRBV19,TRBJ1-5,-,TGTGCCAGTAGGACGCGGAGACAGGGAGGCTATAGCAATCAGCCCCAGCATTTT,CASRTRRQGGYSNQPQHF
15,TRBD1,TRBV6-2/TRBV6-3,TRBJ2-7,-,TGTGCCAGCAGTTCTGACAGGGGAGGAACCTACGAGCAGTACTTC,CASSSDRGGTYEQYF
17,TRBD2,TRBV6-2/TRBV6-3,TRBJ2-3,-,TGTGCCAGCAGTTACTCGACGGTAGCGGGAAGCACAGATACGCAGTATTTT,CASSYSTVAGSTDTQYF
14,TRBD1,TRBV7-2,TRBJ2-7,-,TGTGCCAGCAGCAGGGACAGCAGCTCCTACGAGCAGTACTTC,CASSRDSSSYEQYF
14,-,TRBV9,TRBJ1-1,-,TGTGCCAGCAGCATCCCGGGACAAAACACTGAAGCTTTCTTT,CASSIPGQNTEAFF
15,TRBD1,TRBV20-1,TRBJ1-6,-,TGCAGTGCTAGTCCGTGGGGACAGCCAACTTCACCCCTCCACTTT,CSASPWGQPTSPLHF
16,-,TRBV4-2,TRBJ1-5,-,TGTGCCAGCAGCCATCGCGGGGACCAAGAGCATCAGCCCCAGCATTTT,CASSHRGDQEHQPQHF
14,TRBD1,TRBV7-9,TRBJ2-5,-,TGTGCCAGCAGCCGAAGACAGGGGGGAGAGACCCAGTACTTC,CASSRRQGGETQYF
17,-,TRBV27,TRBJ2-6,-,TGTGCCAGCAGTTTATATGCCTCGGCGGGTGGGGCCAACGTCCTGACTTTC,CASSLYASAGGANVLTF
15,-,TRBV3-1/TRBV3-2,TRBJ1-4,once,TGTGCCAGCAGCCAAGTTACAGGAGTAAATGAAAAACTGTTTTTT,CASSQVTGVNEKLFF
16,-,TRBV28,TRBJ1-6,few,TGTGCCAGCAGTTCTACCGGGGGGTTCTTAGGTTCACCCCTCCACTTT,CASSSTGGFLGSPLHF
13,-,TRBV19,TRBJ1-2,-,TGTGCCAGTAAAAGCAGGGCCGACTATGGCTACACCTTC,CASKSRADYGYTF
15,-,TRBV6-1,TRBJ1-5,-,TGTGCCAGCAGTGAAATAGGCAGGGGCAGTCAGCCCCAGCATTTT,CASSEIGRGSQPQHF
17,TRBD2,TRBV7-2,TRBJ2-5,once,TGTGCCAGCAGCTCTCCCCGCGGACTAGCGGGAGAGGGGGGCCAGTACTTC,CASSSPRGLAGEGGQYF